This TCR beta chain derives from a study of synovial regulatory T cells in juvenile arthritis. The protocol was immunoSEQ multiplex PCR, while the TCRdb copy is restricted to in-frame clones and leaves out a portion. With about 6,400 clones in the sample, the ten largest clones hold roughly 0.65%. The CDR3 is made up of 15 amino acids. A DNA sequence was not provided. Germline assignment: CDR1 SGDLS and CDR2 YYNGEE. J is TRBJ1-2 and V is TRBV9. This TCR derives from a donor younger than 30 with juvenile idiopathic arthritis. Sequencing was performed on Treg cells from blood. Stated subset: remaining (HLA-DR-negative) circulating blood Treg cells. The CDR3 protein is CASTPGTSPNYGYTF.